Listed below are T cell receptor beta chains from one sample, sequenced in a study of CD8+ T cells in alopecia areata. This table comes from immunoSEQ multiplex PCR, and its TCRdb copy is limited to in-frame clones, with some not included. The sample holds more than 95,000 clones, roughly two fifths seen once. Sequenced sample: CD4+ T cells sorted from blood. These receptors were collected from a human donor with alopecia areata. Both conserved end residues are part of each CDR3. The D gene is left open where the match is weak. Clone size, where shown, is once, few, many, or a class for clones that have expanded.

clone_size	d_call	v_call	cdr3_length	j_call	cdr3_nt	cdr3_aa
once	-	TRBV20-1	11	TRBJ1-1	TGCAGTGCCTCGACTCAAACTGAAGCTTTCTTT	CSASTQTEAFF
few	-	TRBV19	16	TRBJ2-2	TGTGCCAGTAGTATAAGTGGACGCTTGAACACCGGGGAGCTGTTTTTT	CASSISGRLNTGELFF
-	-	TRBV27	15	TRBJ2-7	TGTGCCAGCAGTTTGGGCCGTCCTTCCTCCTACGAGCAGTACTTC	CASSLGRPSSYEQYF
-	-	TRBV25-1	15	TRBJ2-2	TGTGCCAGCAGTGAACACCCATTGGGATCCGGGGAGCTGTTTTTT	CASSEHPLGSGELFF
-	-	TRBV6-5	16	TRBJ2-1	TGTGCCAGCAGTTATCTAGGTCAGCTCCCCGGGAATGAGCAGTTCTTC	CASSYLGQLPGNEQFF
-	TRBD1	TRBV5-1	14	TRBJ2-3	TGCGCCAGCAGGCCTACAGGGGGCACAGATACGCAGTATTTT	CASRPTGGTDTQYF
-	-	TRBV29-1	13	TRBJ2-3	TGCAGCGTTCTACAGGGTGTACCAGATACGCAGTATTTT	CSVLQGVPDTQYF
once	-	TRBV14	15	TRBJ1-5	TGTGCCAGCAGCCTAGGCGGACGGGGCAATCAGCCCCAGCATTTT	CASSLGGRGNQPQHF
-	TRBD2	TRBV4-1	15	TRBJ2-7	TGCGCCAGCAGCCAACTGGACTTAGCGGGCGACGAGCAGTACTTC	CASSQLDLAGDEQYF
-	-	TRBV30	13	TRBJ2-7	TGTGCCTGGACGGGCAGGCAAGCTCGCGAGCAGTACTTC	CAWTGRQAREQYF
few	TRBD2	TRBV4-3	16	TRBJ2-1	TGCGCCAGCAGCCACACATATAGCGGGACTCACAATGAGCAGTTCTTC	CASSHTYSGTHNEQFF
-	-	TRBV15	20	TRBJ2-5	TGTGCCACCAGCAGGAAGAAAGGAGCTCGCCGACAGGGAGGGAGAGAGACCCAGTACTTC	CATSRKKGARRQGGRETQYF
few	-	TRBV5-6	13	TRBJ2-3	TGTGCCAGCACCCAAGACTGGGGAGATACGCAGTATTTT	CASTQDWGDTQYF
-	TRBD1	TRBV29-1	15	TRBJ2-3	TGCAGCGTTATACGGACAGGGTTAAGGTCAGATACGCAGTATTTT	CSVIRTGLRSDTQYF
-	-	TRBV29-1	15	TRBJ1-2	TGCAGCGTTCCACCTTCCTGGACAGACTTGGGCGGCTACACCTTC	CSVPPSWTDLGGYTF
-	TRBD1	TRBV30	12	TRBJ1-5	TGTGCCTGGGGGACAGGGTCGCAGCCCCAGCATTTT	CAWGTGSQPQHF
-	-	TRBV28	15	TRBJ2-1	TGTGCCAGCAGTCCCGTACCCGGGCTAGCAGGTGAGCAGTTCTTC	CASSPVPGLAGEQFF
-	TRBD1	TRBV4-3	14	TRBJ1-4	TGCGCCAGCAGCCCCGGGACAGGGTGGGAAAAACTGTTTTTT	CASSPGTGWEKLFF
-	-	TRBV2	15	TRBJ2-3	TGTGCCAGCAGTGGGGCAGGGATCGGCACAGATACGCAGTATTTT	CASSGAGIGTDTQYF
-	TRBD2	TRBV5-1	15	TRBJ2-1	TGCGCCAGCAGCTTGTTGGCGGGAGGTCGGAATGAGCAGTTCTTC	CASSLLAGGRNEQFF
-	-	TRBV7-3	14	TRBJ2-5	TGTGCCAGCAGCAGCGTCGGGGGCCAAGAGACCCAGTACTTC	CASSSVGGQETQYF
-	TRBD2	TRBV30	14	TRBJ2-7	TGTGCCTGGATGACTAGCGCCGGCTCCTACGAGCAGTACTTC	CAWMTSAGSYEQYF
-	-	TRBV6-6	13	TRBJ2-4	TGTGCCAGCAGTTACGGGCAAGAGAACATTCAGTACTTC	CASSYGQENIQYF
few	TRBD2	TRBV30	15	TRBJ2-1	TGTGCCTGGAGGGGGGACTACCTTCTCTACAATGAGCAGTTCTTC	CAWRGDYLLYNEQFF
-	TRBD1	TRBV5-1	14	TRBJ2-7	TGCGCCAGCAGCTCGACAGGGGCAACCTACGAGCAGTACTTC	CASSSTGATYEQYF
-	-	TRBV9	15	TRBJ2-1	TGTGCCAGCAGCGTAGGGGCTAGCAGCTACAATGAGCAGTTCTTC	CASSVGASSYNEQFF
-	TRBD1	TRBV30	14	TRBJ1-1	TGTGCCTGGAGAACACCCAGGGACAGCCACGGAGCTTTCTTT	CAWRTPRDSHGAFF
few	-	TRBV29-1	12	TRBJ2-5	TGCAGCGTTGAAGGCGGGGTGGAGACCCAGTACTTC	CSVEGGVETQYF
-	-	TRBV5-1	15	TRBJ2-1	TGCGCCAGCAGCTTGGGTGGGGAAGCTTACAATGAGCAGTTCTTC	CASSLGGEAYNEQFF
few	TRBD1	TRBV5-1	15	TRBJ2-3	TGCGCCAGCAGTTGGGTCAGGGGGCGCATAGATACGCAGTATTTT	CASSWVRGRIDTQYF
-	TRBD1	TRBV4-2	14	TRBJ2-7	TGTGCCAGCAGCCTTCAGACAGGGGTCTACGAGCAGTACTTC	CASSLQTGVYEQYF
-	-	TRBV29-1	12	TRBJ1-5	TGCAGCGTTACAGACGGAGTACAGCCCCAGCATTTT	CSVTDGVQPQHF
-	TRBD1	TRBV25-1	13	TRBJ1-1	TGTGCCAGCAGCGTCCCGGGACAGGGGGCGGCTTTCTTT	CASSVPGQGAAFF
-	-	TRBV30	18	TRBJ2-1	TGTGCCTGGAGTGTGGTCGTCCGAACAGGGAAGTGGGTCAATGAGCAGTTCTTC	CAWSVVVRTGKWVNEQFF
few	TRBD2	TRBV19	18	TRBJ2-1	TGTGCCAGTAGTGGGTCAGCACGCAGACTAGCGGGAGGGTTTGAGCAGTTCTTC	CASSGSARRLAGGFEQFF
-	-	TRBV28	16	TRBJ2-4	TGTGCCAGCAATCAGGATAGGTTGCTAGCCAAAAACATTCAGTACTTC	CASNQDRLLAKNIQYF
-	TRBD1	TRBV4-1	16	TRBJ2-5	TGCGCCAGCAGCCAAGAAGGGACAGGGGTTTGGGAGACCCAGTACTTC	CASSQEGTGVWETQYF
-	TRBD2	TRBV7-8	19	TRBJ2-3	TGTGCCAGCAGCTCCCCCCATACCGGACTAGCGGACCCGAGAGATACGCAGTATTTT	CASSSPHTGLADPRDTQYF
-	-	TRBV5-1	13	TRBJ1-2	TGCGCCAGCAACAACGGGGGGAATACGCGCTACACCTTC	CASNNGGNTRYTF
-	-	TRBV2	15	TRBJ2-3	TGTGCCAGCAGCCCCTCTTTCATCCTCACAGATACGCAGTATTTT	CASSPSFILTDTQYF
-	TRBD1	TRBV5-1	15	TRBJ2-5	TGCGCCAGCAGCTTGGAACAGGGGCGGAGAGGGACCCAGTACTTC	CASSLEQGRRGTQYF
-	TRBD2	TRBV5-1	16	TRBJ2-1	TGCGCCAGCGAAAGACTAGCGGGGGGTCGTTCGGGTGAGCAGTTCTTC	CASERLAGGRSGEQFF
-	-	TRBV29-1	17	TRBJ2-6	TGCAGCGTGACCCAAACGGGACTGAGCTCTGGGGCCAACGTCCTGACTTTC	CSVTQTGLSSGANVLTF
-	TRBD2	TRBV7-2	17	TRBJ2-3	TGTGCCAGCAGCCCCAGGACTAGCGGGGGGATAGCAGATACGCAGTATTTT	CASSPRTSGGIADTQYF
-	-	TRBV15	16	TRBJ1-2	TGTGCCACCAGCAGCCCACGACGGGAAACTAACTATGGCTACACCTTC	CATSSPRRETNYGYTF
few	-	TRBV19	11	TRBJ1-1	TGTGCCAGTAGTATGGTGACTGAAGCTTTCTTT	CASSMVTEAFF
-	TRBD2	TRBV4-3	16	TRBJ2-1	TGCGCCAGCAGCCAAGAGCCGCGGGGGGGCCTAGGTGAGCAGTTCTTC	CASSQEPRGGLGEQFF
few	-	TRBV14	14	TRBJ2-1	TGTGCCAGCAGCCCAACACACTTTTACAATGAGCAGTTCTTC	CASSPTHFYNEQFF
-	-	TRBV5-1	13	TRBJ1-2	TGCGCCAGCAGCCCTCAGGGAGACTATGGCTACACCTTC	CASSPQGDYGYTF
many	-	TRBV7-9	13	TRBJ2-1	TGTGCCAGCCACCAGGGTTTCTCGCGTGAGCAGTTCTTC	CASHQGFSREQFF
-	TRBD1	TRBV29-1	13	TRBJ1-1	TGCAGCGTCCGGACAGGGGGCAACACTGAAGCTTTCTTT	CSVRTGGNTEAFF
-	TRBD1	TRBV2	14	TRBJ2-5	TGTGCCAGCACCCTTCGACAGGGGAAAGAGACCCAGTACTTC	CASTLRQGKETQYF
-	TRBD1	TRBV6-5	15	TRBJ1-4	TGTGCCAGCAGTTACTCGGGGACAGGGAATGAAAAACTGTTTTTT	CASSYSGTGNEKLFF